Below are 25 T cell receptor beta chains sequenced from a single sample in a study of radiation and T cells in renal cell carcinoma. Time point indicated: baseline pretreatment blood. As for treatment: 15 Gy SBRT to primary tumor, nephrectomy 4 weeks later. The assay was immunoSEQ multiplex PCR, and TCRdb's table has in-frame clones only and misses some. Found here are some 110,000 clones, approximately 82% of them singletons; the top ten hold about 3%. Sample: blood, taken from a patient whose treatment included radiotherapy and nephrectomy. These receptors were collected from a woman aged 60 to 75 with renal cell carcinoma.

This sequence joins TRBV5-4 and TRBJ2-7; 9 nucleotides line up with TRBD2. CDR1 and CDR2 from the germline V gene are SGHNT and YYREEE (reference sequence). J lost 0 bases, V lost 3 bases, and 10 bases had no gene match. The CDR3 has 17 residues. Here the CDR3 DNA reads TGTGCCAGCAGCTCGACTTCCCAGCGGGGGGCCTCCTACGAGCAGTACTTC. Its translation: CASSSTSQRGASYEQYF.

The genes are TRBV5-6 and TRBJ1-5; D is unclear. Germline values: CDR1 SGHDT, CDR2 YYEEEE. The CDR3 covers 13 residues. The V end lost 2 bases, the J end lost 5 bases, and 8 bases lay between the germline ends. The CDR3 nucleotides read TGTGCCAGCAGCTTCGGGAATGATCAGCCCCAGCATTTT. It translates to CASSFGNDQPQHF.

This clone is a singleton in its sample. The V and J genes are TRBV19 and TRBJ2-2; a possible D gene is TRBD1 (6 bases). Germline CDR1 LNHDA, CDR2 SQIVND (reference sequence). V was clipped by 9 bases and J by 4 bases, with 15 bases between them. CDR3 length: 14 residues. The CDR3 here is CASETGTRTGELFF. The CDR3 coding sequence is TGTGCCAGCGAAACCGGGACACGCACCGGGGAGCTGTTTTTT.

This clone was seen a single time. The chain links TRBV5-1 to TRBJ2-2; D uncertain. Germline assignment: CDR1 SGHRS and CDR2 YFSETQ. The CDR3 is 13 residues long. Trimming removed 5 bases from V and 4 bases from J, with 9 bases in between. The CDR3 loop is CASSTDATGELFF. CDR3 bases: TGCGCCAGCAGTACAGATGCCACCGGGGAGCTGTTTTTT.

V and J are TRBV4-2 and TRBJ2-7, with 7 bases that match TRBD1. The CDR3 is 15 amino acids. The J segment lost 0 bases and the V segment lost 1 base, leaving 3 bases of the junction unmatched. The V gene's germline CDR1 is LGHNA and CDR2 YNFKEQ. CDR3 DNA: TGTGCCAGCAGCCAAGGGACAGGTCGCTCCTACGAGCAGTACTTC. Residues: CASSQGTGRSYEQYF.

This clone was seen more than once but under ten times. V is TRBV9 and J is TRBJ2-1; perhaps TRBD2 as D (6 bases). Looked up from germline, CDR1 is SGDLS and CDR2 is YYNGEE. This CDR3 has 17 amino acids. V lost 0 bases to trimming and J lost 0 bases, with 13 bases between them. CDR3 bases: TGTGCCAGCAGCGTAGCTGACGGGGGAGGCTCCTACAATGAGCAGTTCTTC. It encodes CASSVADGGGSYNEQFF.

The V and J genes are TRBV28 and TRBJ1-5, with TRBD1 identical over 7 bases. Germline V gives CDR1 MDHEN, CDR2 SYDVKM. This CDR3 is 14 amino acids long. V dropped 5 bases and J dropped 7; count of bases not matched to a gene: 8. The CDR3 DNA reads TGTGCCAGCAGTCCCCGACAGGGAGGGCAGCCCCAGCATTTT. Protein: CASSPRQGGQPQHF.

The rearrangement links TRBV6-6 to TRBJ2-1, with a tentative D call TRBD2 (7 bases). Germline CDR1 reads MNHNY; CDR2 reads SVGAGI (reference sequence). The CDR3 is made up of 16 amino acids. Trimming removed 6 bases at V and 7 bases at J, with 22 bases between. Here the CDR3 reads CASSRTHGGGANEQFF. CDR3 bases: TGTGCCAGCAGCCGAACCCATGGAGGGGGGGCAAATGAGCAGTTCTTC.

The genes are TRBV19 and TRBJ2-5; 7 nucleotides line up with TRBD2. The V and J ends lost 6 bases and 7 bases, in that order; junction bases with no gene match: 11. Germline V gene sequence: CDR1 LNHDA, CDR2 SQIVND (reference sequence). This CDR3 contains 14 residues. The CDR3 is CASSPGLDLSTQYF. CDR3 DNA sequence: TGTGCCAGTAGCCCAGGACTAGACCTCTCGACCCAGTACTTC. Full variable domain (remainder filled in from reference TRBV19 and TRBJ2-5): DGGITQSPKYLFRKEGQNVTLSCEQNLNHDAMYWYRQDPGQGLRLIYYSQIVNDFQKGDIAEGYSVSREKKESFPLTVTSAQKNPTAFYLCASSPGLDLSTQYFGPGTRLLVL.

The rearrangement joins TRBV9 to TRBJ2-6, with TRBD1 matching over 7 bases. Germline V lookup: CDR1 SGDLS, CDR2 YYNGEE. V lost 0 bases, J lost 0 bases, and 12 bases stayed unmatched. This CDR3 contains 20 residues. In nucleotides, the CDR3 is TGTGCCAGCAGCGTAGAGTACCGGGACAGATGGACCTCTGGGGCCAACGTCCTGACTTTC. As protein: CASSVEYRDRWTSGANVLTF.

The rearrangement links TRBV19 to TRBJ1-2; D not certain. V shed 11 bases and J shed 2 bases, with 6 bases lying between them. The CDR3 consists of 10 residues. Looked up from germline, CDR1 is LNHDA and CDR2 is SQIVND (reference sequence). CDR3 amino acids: CAASNYGYTF. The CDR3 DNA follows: TGTGCCGCATCAAACTATGGCTACACCTTC.

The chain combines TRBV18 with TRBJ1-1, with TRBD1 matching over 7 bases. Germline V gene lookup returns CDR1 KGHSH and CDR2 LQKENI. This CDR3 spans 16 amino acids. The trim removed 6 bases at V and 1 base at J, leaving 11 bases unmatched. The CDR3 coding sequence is TGTGCCAGCTCGCTAAACCGGGACAGCGAGAACACTGAAGCTTTCTTT. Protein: CASSLNRDSENTEAFF.

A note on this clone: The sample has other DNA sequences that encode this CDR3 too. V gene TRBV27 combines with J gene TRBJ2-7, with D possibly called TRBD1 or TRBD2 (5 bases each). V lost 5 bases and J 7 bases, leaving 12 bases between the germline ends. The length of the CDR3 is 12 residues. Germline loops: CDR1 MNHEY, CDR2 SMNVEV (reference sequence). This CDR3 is CASSGGGREQYF. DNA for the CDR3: TGTGCCAGCAGTGGTGGGGGACGGGAGCAGTACTTC.

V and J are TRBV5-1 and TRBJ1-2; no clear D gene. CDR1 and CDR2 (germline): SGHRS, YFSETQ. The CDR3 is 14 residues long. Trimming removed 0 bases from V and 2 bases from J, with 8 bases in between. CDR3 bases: TGCGCCAGCAGCTTGGCCCTCAGGAACTATGGCTACACCTTC. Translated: CASSLALRNYGYTF. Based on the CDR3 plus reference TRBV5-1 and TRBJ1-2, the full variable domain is KAGVTQTPRYLIKTRGQQVTLSCSPISGHRSVSWYQQTPGQGLQFLFEYFSETQRNKGNFPGRFSGRQFSNSRSEMNVSTLELGDSALYLCASSLALRNYGYTFGSGTRLTVV.

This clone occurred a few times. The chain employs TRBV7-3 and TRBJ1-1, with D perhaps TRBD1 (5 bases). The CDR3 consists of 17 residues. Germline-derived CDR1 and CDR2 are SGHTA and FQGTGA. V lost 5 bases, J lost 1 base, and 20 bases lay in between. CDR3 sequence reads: CASSLRVNTGQNTEAFF. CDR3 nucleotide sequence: TGTGCCAGCAGCCTAAGGGTTAACACGGGGCAGAACACTGAAGCTTTCTTT. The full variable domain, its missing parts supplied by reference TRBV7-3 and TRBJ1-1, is GAGVSQTPSNKVTEKGKYVELRCDPISGHTALYWYRQSLGQGPEFLIYFQGTGAADDSGLPNDRFFAVRPEGSVSTLKIQRTERGDSAVYLCASSLRVNTGQNTEAFFGQGTRLTVV.

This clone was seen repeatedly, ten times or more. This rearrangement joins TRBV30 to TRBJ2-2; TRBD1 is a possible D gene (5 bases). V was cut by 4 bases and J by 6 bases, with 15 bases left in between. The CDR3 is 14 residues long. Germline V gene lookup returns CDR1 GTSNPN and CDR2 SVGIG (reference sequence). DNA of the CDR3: TGTGCCTGGACTCAACCAGGGTATTCCGGGGAGCTGTTTTTT. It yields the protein CAWTQPGYSGELFF.

In nucleotides, the CDR3 is TGTGCCAGCAGCTTACTTGCGAGCGATGCAGATACGCAGTATTTT. Translated, it gives CASSLLASDADTQYF. The V gene is TRBV7-2, the J gene TRBJ2-3; D is uncertain. The ends were cut back, 2 bases at V and 4 bases at J, with 13 bases in the middle. CDR3 size: 15 residues. Germline V gene sequence: CDR1 SGHTA, CDR2 FQGNSA.

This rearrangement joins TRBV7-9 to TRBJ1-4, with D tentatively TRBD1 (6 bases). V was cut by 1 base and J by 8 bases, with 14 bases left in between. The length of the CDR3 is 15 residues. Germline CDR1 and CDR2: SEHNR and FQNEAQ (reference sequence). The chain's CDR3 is CASSLVGAGAEKLFF. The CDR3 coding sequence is TGTGCCAGCAGCTTAGTTGGTGCGGGGGCCGAAAAACTGTTTTTT.

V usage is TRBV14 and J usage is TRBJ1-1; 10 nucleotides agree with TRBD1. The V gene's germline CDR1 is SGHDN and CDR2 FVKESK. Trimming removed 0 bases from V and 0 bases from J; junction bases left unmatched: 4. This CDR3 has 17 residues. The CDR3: CASSQDQGQGMNTEAFF. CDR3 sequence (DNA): TGTGCCAGCAGCCAAGATCAGGGACAGGGGATGAACACTGAAGCTTTCTTT.

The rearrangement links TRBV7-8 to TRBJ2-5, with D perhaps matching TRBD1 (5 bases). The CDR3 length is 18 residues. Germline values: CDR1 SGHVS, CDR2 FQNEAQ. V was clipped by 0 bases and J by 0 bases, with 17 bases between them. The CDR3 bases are TGTGCCAGCAGCTTAGCCGAAGAGAGGATAGGGGACCAAGAGACCCAGTACTTC. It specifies CASSLAEERIGDQETQYF. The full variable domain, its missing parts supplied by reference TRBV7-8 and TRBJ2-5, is GAGVSQSPRYKVAKRGQDVALRCDPISGHVSLFWYQQALGQGPEFLTYFQNEAQLDKSGLPSDRFFAERPEGSVSTLKIQRTQQEDSAVYLCASSLAEERIGDQETQYFGPGTRLLVL.

The CDR3 loop is CSVETSGNQETQYF. CDR3 DNA: TGCAGCGTTGAGACTAGCGGAAACCAAGAGACCCAGTACTTC. V usage is TRBV29-1 and J usage is TRBJ2-5, with 9 bases that match TRBD2. Germline CDR1 and CDR2: SQVTM and ANQGSEA. This CDR3 has 14 residues. With V trimmed by 3 bases and J by 0 bases, 2 bases remained unmatched.

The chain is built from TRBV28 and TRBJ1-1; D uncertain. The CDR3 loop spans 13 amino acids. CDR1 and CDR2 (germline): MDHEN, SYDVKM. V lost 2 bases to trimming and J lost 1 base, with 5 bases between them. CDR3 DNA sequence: TGTGCCAGCAGTTTACTACGGAACACTGAAGCTTTCTTT. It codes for CASSLLRNTEAFF.

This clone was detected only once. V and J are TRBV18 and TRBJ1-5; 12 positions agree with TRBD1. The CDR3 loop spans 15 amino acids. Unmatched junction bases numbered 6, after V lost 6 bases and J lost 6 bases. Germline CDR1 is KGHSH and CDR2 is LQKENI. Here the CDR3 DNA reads TGTGCCAGCTCCGGGGGACAGGGGGCTTCTCAGCCCCAGCATTTT. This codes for CASSGGQGASQPQHF.

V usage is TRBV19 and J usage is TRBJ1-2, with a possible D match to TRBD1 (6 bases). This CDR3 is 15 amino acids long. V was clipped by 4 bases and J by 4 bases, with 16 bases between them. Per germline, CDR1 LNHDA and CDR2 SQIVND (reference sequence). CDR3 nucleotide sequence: TGTGCCAGTAGTACCTCTGGGGGCCTAGGCTATGGCTACACCTTC. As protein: CASSTSGGLGYGYTF.

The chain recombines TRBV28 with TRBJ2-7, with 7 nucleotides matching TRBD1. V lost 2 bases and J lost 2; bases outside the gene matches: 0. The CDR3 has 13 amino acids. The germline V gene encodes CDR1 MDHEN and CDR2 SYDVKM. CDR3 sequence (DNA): TGTGCCAGCAGTTTAGACAGGGCCTACGAGCAGTACTTC. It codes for CASSLDRAYEQYF.